The sequence of this TCR beta chain was determined in a study of beta chain features in type 1 diabetes. On this clone itself: Its antigen remains unknown.

Study-level points and caveats: Among type 1 diabetes patients, VDJ junctions had fewer insertions and more deletions. Within the patient group, naive, central memory and Treg TCRB repertoires appeared more similar to each other than within healthy donors.

The CDR3 is 16 residues long. Germline V gene lookup returns CDR1 SGDLS and CDR2 YYNGEE. V shed 0 bases, J shed 7 bases, and the junction held 11 bases outside the gene matches. The authors reverse transcribed all of the isolated RNA, so sequencing captured expressed TCRB transcripts. Sequencing used immunoSEQ multiplex PCR; TCRdb keeps in-frame clones, though not all of them. Here the sample spans 900,000 or so clones, roughly 16% being singletons. The material sequenced was naive CD4+ T cells from blood. This chain connects TRBV9 to TRBJ2-3, with 7 bases matching TRBD2. The receptor was isolated from a woman aged 18-29 years in good health. In DNA, the CDR3 is TGTGCCAGCAGCGTAGCCCCCGGCGGGAGTGGGTATACGCAGTATTTT. It specifies CASSVAPGGSGYTQYF.